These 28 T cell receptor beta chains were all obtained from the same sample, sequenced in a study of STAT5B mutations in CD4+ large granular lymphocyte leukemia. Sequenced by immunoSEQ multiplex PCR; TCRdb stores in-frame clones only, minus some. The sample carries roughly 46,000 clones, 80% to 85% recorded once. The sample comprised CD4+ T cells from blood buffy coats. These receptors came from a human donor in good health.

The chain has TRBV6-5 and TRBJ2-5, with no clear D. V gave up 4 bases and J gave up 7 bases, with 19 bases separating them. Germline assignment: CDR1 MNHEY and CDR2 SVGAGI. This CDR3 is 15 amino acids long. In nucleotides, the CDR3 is TGTGCCAGCAGTTTGAGTACTTCCGGCCGTTCGACCCAGTACTTC. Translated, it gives CASSLSTSGRSTQYF.

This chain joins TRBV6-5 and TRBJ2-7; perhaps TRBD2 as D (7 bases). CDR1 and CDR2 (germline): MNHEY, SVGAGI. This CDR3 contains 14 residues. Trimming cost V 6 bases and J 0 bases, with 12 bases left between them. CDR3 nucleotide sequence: TGTGCCAGCAGAACGGGGGGCAGCTCCTACGAGCAGTACTTC. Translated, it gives CASRTGGSSYEQYF.

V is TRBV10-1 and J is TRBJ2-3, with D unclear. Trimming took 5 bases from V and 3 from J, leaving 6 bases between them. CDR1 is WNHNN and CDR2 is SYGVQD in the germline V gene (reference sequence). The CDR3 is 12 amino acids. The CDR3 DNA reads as TGCGCCAGCAGTCACGGGACAGATACGCAGTATTTT. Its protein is CASSHGTDTQYF.

CDR3 amino acids: CASSLKVYSGNTIYF. The CDR3 DNA reads TGTGCCAGCAGCTTAAAGGTGTACTCTGGAAACACCATATATTTT. The rearrangement links TRBV11-3 to TRBJ1-3, with D hard to call. Trimming pared 2 bases from V and 0 bases from J, leaving 8 bases between. Germline CDR1 reads SGHNT; CDR2 reads YENEEA. This CDR3 is 15 amino acids long.

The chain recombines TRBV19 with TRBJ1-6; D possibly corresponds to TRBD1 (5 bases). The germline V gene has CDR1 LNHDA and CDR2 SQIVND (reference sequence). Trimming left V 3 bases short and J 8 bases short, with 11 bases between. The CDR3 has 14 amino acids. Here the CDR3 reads CASSIVQAYSPLHF. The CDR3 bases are TGTGCCAGTAGTATCGTACAGGCTTATTCACCCCTCCACTTT.

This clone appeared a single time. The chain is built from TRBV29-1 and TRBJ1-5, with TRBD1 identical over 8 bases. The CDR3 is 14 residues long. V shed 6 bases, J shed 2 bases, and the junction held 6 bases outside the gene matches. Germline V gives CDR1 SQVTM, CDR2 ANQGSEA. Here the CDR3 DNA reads TGCAGCGTCCAGGACAGGGCTCGCAATCAGCCCCAGCATTTT. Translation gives CSVQDRARNQPQHF. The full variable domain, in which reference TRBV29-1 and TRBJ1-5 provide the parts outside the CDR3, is SAVISQKPSRDICQRGTSLTIQCQVDSQVTMMFWYRQQPGQSLTLIATANQGSEATYESGFVIDKFPISRPNLTFSTLTVSNMSPEDSSIYLCSVQDRARNQPQHFGDGTRLSIL.

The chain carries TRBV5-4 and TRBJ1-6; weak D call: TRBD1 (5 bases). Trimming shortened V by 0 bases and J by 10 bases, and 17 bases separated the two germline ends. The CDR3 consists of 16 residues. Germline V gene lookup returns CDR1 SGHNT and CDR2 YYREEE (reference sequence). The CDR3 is CASSLGLGGRGSPLHF. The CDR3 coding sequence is TGTGCCAGCAGCTTGGGATTGGGGGGAAGGGGATCACCCCTCCACTTT. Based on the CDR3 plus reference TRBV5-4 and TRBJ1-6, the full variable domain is ETGVTQSPTHLIKTRGQQVTLRCSSQSGHNTVSWYQQALGQGPQFIFQYYREEENGRGNFPPRFSGLQFPNYSSELNVNALELDDSALYLCASSLGLGGRGSPLHFGNGTRLTVT.

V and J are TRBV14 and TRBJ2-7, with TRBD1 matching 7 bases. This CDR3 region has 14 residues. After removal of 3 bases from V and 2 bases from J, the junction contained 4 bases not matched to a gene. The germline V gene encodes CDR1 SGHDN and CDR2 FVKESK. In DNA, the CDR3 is TGTGCCAGCAGCCATCTACAGGGGCCCTACGAGCAGTACTTC. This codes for CASSHLQGPYEQYF.

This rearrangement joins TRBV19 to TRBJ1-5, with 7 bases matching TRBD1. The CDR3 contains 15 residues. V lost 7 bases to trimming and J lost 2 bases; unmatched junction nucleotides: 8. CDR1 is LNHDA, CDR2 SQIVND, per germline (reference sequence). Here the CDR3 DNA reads TGTGCCAGTACCGACAGGGAGTGGGGCAATCAGCCCCAGCATTTT. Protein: CASTDREWGNQPQHF. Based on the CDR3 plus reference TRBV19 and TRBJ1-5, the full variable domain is DGGITQSPKYLFRKEGQNVTLSCEQNLNHDAMYWYRQDPGQGLRLIYYSQIVNDFQKGDIAEGYSVSREKKESFPLTVTSAQKNPTAFYLCASTDREWGNQPQHFGDGTRLSIL.

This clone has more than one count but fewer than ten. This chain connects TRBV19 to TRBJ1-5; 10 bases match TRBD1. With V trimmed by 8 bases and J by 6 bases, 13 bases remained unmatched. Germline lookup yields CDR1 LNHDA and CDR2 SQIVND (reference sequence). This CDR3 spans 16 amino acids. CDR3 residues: CASRKFGTGASQPQHF. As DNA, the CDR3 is TGTGCCAGTCGTAAATTTGGGACAGGGGCCAGTCAGCCCCAGCATTTT. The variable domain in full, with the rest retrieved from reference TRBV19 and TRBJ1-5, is DGGITQSPKYLFRKEGQNVTLSCEQNLNHDAMYWYRQDPGQGLRLIYYSQIVNDFQKGDIAEGYSVSREKKESFPLTVTSAQKNPTAFYLCASRKFGTGASQPQHFGDGTRLSIL.

The CDR3 coding sequence is TGTGCCAGCTCACCGGCGGGGCGCGGGCCCCAGCATTTT. This codes for CASSPAGRGPQHF. The chain employs TRBV18 and TRBJ1-5, with a weak D call TRBD1 (5 bases). CDR1 KGHSH and CDR2 LQKENI come from the germline V gene. V was pared by 3 bases and J by 9 bases, with 12 bases between. The CDR3 runs to 13 residues.

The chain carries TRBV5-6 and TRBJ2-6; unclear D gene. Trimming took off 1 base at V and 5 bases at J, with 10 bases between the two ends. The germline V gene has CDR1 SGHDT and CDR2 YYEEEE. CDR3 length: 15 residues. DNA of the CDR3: TGTGCCAGCAGCTTGTGGACCTCCCGGGCCAACGTCCTGACTTTC. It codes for CASSLWTSRANVLTF.

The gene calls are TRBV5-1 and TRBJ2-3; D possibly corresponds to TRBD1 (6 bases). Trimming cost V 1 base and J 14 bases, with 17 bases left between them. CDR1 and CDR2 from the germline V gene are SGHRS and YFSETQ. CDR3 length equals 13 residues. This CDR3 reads CASSLQDSRLVYF. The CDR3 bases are TGCGCCAGCAGCTTGCAGGACAGCCGACTTGTGTATTTT.

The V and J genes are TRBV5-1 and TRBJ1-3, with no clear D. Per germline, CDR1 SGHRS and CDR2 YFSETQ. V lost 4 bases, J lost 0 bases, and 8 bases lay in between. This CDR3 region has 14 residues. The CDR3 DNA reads TGCGCCAGCAGCCCCGGCTACTCTGGAAACACCATATATTTT. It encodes CASSPGYSGNTIYF.

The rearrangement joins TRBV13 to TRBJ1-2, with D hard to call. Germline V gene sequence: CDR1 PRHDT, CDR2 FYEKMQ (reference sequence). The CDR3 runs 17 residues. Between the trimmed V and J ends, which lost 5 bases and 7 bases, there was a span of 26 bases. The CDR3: CASSLSDLILPWGGYTF. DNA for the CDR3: TGTGCCAGCAGCCTATCGGACTTAATCCTACCCTGGGGTGGCTACACCTTC.

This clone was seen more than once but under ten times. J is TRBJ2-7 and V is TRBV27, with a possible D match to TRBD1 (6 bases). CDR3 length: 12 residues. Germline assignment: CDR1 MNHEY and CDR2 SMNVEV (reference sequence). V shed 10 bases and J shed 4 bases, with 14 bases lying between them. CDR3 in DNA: TGTGCCACAGCCCGGACAGCTTACGAGCAGTACTTC. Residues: CATARTAYEQYF.

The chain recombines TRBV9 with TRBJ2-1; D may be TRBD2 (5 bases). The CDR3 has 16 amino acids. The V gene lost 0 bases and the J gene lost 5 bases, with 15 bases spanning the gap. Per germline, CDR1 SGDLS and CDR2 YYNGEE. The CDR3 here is CASSVVLASPNNEQFF. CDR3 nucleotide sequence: TGTGCCAGCAGCGTAGTGCTAGCCTCTCCTAACAATGAGCAGTTCTTC.

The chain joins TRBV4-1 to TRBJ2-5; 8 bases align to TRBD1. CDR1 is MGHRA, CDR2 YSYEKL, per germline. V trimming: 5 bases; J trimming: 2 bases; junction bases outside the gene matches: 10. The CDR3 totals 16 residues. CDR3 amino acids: CASSSLTGVGQETQYF. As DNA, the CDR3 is TGCGCCAGCAGCTCACTGACAGGGGTGGGGCAAGAGACCCAGTACTTC.

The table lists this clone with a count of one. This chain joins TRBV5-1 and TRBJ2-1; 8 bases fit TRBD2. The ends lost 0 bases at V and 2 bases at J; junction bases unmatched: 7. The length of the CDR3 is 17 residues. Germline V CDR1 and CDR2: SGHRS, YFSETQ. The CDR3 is CASSLGETGGPYNEQFF. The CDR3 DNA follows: TGCGCCAGCAGCTTGGGGGAGACGGGGGGGCCCTACAATGAGCAGTTCTTC. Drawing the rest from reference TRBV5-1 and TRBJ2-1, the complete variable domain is KAGVTQTPRYLIKTRGQQVTLSCSPISGHRSVSWYQQTPGQGLQFLFEYFSETQRNKGNFPGRFSGRQFSNSRSEMNVSTLELGDSALYLCASSLGETGGPYNEQFFGPGTRLTVL.

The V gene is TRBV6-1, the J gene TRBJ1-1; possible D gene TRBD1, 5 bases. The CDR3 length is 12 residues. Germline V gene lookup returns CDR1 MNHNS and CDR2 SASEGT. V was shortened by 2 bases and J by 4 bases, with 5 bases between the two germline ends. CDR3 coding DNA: TGTGCCAGCAGTGAAAGGGGCACTGAAGCTTTCTTT. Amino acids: CASSERGTEAFF.

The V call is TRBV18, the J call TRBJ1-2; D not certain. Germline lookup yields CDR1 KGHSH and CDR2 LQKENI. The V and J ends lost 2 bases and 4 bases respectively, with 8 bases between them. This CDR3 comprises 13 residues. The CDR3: CASSPDTTYGYTF. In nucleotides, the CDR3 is TGTGCCAGCTCACCAGACACCACCTATGGCTACACCTTC.

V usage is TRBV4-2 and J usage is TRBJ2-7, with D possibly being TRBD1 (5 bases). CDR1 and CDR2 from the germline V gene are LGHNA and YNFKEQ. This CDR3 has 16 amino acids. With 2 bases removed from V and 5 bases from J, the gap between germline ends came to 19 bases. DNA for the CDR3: TGTGCCAGCAGCCAACCCCCCTCCGCAGGGTCCCACGAGCAGTACTTC. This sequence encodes CASSQPPSAGSHEQYF.

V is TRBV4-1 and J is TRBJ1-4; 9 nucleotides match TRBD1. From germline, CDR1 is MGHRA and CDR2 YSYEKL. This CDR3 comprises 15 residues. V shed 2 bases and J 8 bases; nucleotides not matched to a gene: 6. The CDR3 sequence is CASSQPTGGREKLFF. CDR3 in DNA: TGCGCCAGCAGCCAACCGACAGGGGGTAGGGAAAAACTGTTTTTT.

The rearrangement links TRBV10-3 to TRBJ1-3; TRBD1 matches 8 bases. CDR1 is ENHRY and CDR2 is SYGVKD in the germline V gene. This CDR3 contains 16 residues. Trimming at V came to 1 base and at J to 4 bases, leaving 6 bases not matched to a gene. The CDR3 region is CAISEWTGWSGNTIYF. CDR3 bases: TGTGCCATCAGTGAGTGGACAGGGTGGTCCGGAAACACCATATATTTT.

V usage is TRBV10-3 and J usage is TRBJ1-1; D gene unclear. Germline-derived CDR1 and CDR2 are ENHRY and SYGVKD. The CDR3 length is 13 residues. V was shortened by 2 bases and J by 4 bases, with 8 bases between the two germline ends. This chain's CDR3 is CAISEVHSTEAFF. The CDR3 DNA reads TGTGCCATCAGTGAGGTGCATTCCACTGAAGCTTTCTTT.

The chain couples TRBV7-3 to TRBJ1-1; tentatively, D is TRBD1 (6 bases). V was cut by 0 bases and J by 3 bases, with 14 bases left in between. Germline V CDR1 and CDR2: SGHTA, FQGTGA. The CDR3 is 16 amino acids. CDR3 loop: CASSLTSQGRDTEAFF. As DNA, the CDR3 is TGTGCCAGCAGCTTAACGTCCCAGGGGCGGGACACTGAAGCTTTCTTT.

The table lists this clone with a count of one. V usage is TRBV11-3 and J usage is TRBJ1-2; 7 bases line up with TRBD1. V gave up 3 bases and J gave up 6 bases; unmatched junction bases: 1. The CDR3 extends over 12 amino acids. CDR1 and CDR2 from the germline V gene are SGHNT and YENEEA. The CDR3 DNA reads TGTGCCAGCAGCTTGACAGGGCATGGCTACACCTTC. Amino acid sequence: CASSLTGHGYTF. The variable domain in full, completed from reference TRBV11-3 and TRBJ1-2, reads EAGVVQSPRYKIIEKKQPVAFWCNPISGHNTLYWYLQNLGQGPELLIRYENEEAVDDSQLPKDRFSAERLKGVDSTLKIQPAELGDSAVYLCASSLTGHGYTFGSGTRLTVV.

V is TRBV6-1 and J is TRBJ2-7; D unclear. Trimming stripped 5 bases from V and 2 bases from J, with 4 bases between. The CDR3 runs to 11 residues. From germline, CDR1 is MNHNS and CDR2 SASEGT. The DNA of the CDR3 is TGTGCCAGCAGTTACCCCTACGAGCAGTACTTC. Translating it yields CASSYPYEQYF.